This passage covers 24 T cell receptor beta chains from one sample sequenced in a study of siplizumab effects on memory and regulatory T cells. The assay was immunoSEQ multiplex PCR, and TCRdb's table has in-frame clones only and misses some. The sample contains 9,200 or so clones, approximately 70% of which appear only once. Sequenced: effector memory CD8+ T cells sorted from blood. As to subset: unstimulated CD8+ effector memory T cells. The source is a human donor in good health.

This clone has only a few counts. The chain has TRBV2 and TRBJ1-5; 10 nucleotides align to TRBD1. Germline V gene lookup returns CDR1 SNHLY and CDR2 FYNNEI. This CDR3 contains 14 residues. V shed 8 bases and J 0 bases; nucleotides not matched to a gene: 1. The CDR3 DNA reads as TGTGCCAGCGGGGACAGGGGTAGCAATCAGCCCCAGCATTTT. This gives the protein CASGDRGSNQPQHF. The whole variable domain, filled in from reference TRBV2 and TRBJ1-5, reads EPEVTQTPSHQVTQMGQEVILRCVPISNHLYFYWYRQILGQKVEFLVSFYNNEISEKSEIFDDQFSVERPDGSNFTLKIRSTKLEDSAMYFCASGDRGSNQPQHFGDGTRLSIL.

The CDR3 sequence: CASSPDRGAGELFF. The CDR3 nucleotides read TGTGCCAGTAGCCCGGACAGGGGCGCCGGGGAGCTGTTTTTT. J is TRBJ2-2 and V is TRBV19; 9 nucleotides line up with TRBD1. V shed 6 bases and J 6 bases; nucleotides not matched to a gene: 5. The germline gives CDR1 LNHDA, CDR2 SQIVND (reference sequence). The CDR3 loop spans 14 amino acids.

V and J are TRBV28 and TRBJ1-2; no definite D call. The CDR3 sequence is 15 residues long. Between the trimmed V and J ends, which lost 2 bases and 0 bases, there was a span of 10 bases. CDR1 MDHEN and CDR2 SYDVKM come from the germline V gene. The CDR3 DNA reads TGTGCCAGCAGTTTAGCAGTTACAGCTAACTATGGCTACACCTTC. The encoded protein is CASSLAVTANYGYTF.

This clone came up a few times. V and J are TRBV5-6 and TRBJ2-7; D might be TRBD2 (6 bases). From germline, CDR1 is SGHDT and CDR2 YYEEEE. V was pared by 1 base and J by 2 bases, with 16 bases between. This CDR3 region has 16 residues. DNA for the CDR3: TGTGCCAGCAGCTTGCCCCCCGGGGAGGTGACCTACGAGCAGTACTTC. Translation: CASSLPPGEVTYEQYF.

The chain has TRBV6-1 and TRBJ2-1; D is undetermined. The V and J ends lost 8 bases and 0 bases respectively, with 8 bases between them. CDR1 MNHNS and CDR2 SASEGT come from the germline V gene. The length of the CDR3 is 13 residues. The CDR3 sequence is CASQASSYNEQFF. The CDR3 DNA is TGTGCCAGCCAGGCTAGCTCCTACAATGAGCAGTTCTTC.

For the CDR3, the DNA is TGTGCCAGCAGCTTAACCGGGACAGACGACTATGGCTACACCTTC. Residues: CASSLTGTDDYGYTF. The chain recombines TRBV5-5 with TRBJ1-2, with TRBD1 identical over 7 bases. Germline CDR1 is SGHKS and CDR2 is YYEKEE (reference sequence). With 2 bases clipped from V and 3 bases from J, the junction kept 7 bases outside the gene matches. This CDR3 is 15 amino acids long.

V and J are TRBV6-4 and TRBJ2-2, with 10 bases lining up with TRBD1. The germline CDR1 and CDR2 sequences are MRHNA and SNTAGT. There are 16 residues in the CDR3. V dropped 2 bases and J dropped 4; count of bases not matched to a gene: 4. CDR3 region: CASSDTGQGGTGELFF. The CDR3 DNA reads TGTGCCAGCAGTGACACTGGACAGGGGGGCACCGGGGAGCTGTTTTTT.

The chain has TRBV5-4 and TRBJ2-5, with 7 bases that match TRBD2. J lost 2 bases, V lost 1 base, and 5 bases had no gene match. The CDR3 contains 15 residues. Germline CDR1 and CDR2: SGHNT and YYREEE (reference sequence). The CDR3 DNA reads TGTGCCAGCAGCTTGTATTGGGGGGGGCAAGAGACCCAGTACTTC. Protein sequence: CASSLYWGGQETQYF.

The gene calls are TRBV14 and TRBJ1-1, with a possible D match to TRBD1 (5 bases). The CDR3 runs 14 residues. CDR1 SGHDN and CDR2 FVKESK come from the germline V gene. V was clipped by 0 bases and J by 4 bases, with 9 bases between them. CDR3 sequence: CASSQERGVTEAFF. CDR3 nucleotide sequence: TGTGCCAGCAGCCAAGAGAGGGGCGTCACTGAAGCTTTCTTT.

A few counts support this clone. The rearrangement joins TRBV7-9 to TRBJ2-3, with 7 bases lining up with TRBD1. Germline CDR1 reads SEHNR; CDR2 reads FQNEAQ (reference sequence). Trimming cost V 6 bases and J 1 base; bases outside gene matches: 7. The CDR3 is made up of 15 amino acids. In DNA form, the CDR3 reads TGTGCCAGCAGTCAGGACAGGTTCGGCACAGATACGCAGTATTTT. It encodes CASSQDRFGTDTQYF. The variable domain in full, completed from reference TRBV7-9 and TRBJ2-3, reads DTGVSQNPRHKITKRGQNVTFRCDPISEHNRLYWYRQTLGQGPEFLTYFQNEAQLEKSRLLSDRFSAERPKGSFSTLEIQRTEQGDSAMYLCASSQDRFGTDTQYFGPGTRLTVL.

This rearrangement joins TRBV18 to TRBJ2-7; D possibly matches TRBD1 or TRBD2 (6 bases each). The germline gives CDR1 KGHSH, CDR2 LQKENI. The CDR3 runs to 15 residues. V lost 2 bases to trimming and J lost 2 bases, with 13 bases between them. The CDR3 loop reads CASSPSNGGPYEQYF. For the CDR3, the DNA is TGTGCCAGCTCACCATCAAACGGGGGCCCCTACGAGCAGTACTTC.

The chain has TRBV7-9 and TRBJ1-2; 7 positions agree with TRBD1. The length of the CDR3 is 17 residues. V lost 5 bases to trimming and J lost 3 bases; unmatched junction nucleotides: 15. From germline, CDR1 is SEHNR and CDR2 FQNEAQ (reference sequence). The CDR3 reads CASSQRQGPGRYYGYTF. CDR3 DNA: TGTGCCAGCAGCCAAAGACAGGGTCCAGGCAGATACTATGGCTACACCTTC.

About this clone itself: An end of the junction differs from the germline gene, which may be a read error. The chain carries TRBV29-1 and TRBJ2-7; D might be TRBD2 (7 bases). The CDR3 sequence is 15 residues long. Germline V CDR1 and CDR2: SQVTM, ANQGSEA. CDR3 sequence (DNA): TGCAGCGTTCTCGCTAGGGGGAGGGAGACCTACGAGCAGCACTTC. Its translation: CSVLARGRETYEQHF.

The count of this clone is one. J is TRBJ2-2 and V is TRBV4-1; 11 bases align to TRBD2. V dropped 7 bases and J dropped 5; count of bases not matched to a gene: 9. The CDR3 sequence is 16 residues long. Germline lookup yields CDR1 MGHRA and CDR2 YSYEKL. This CDR3 reads CASKSRVAGGTGELFF. The CDR3 bases are TGCGCCAGCAAAAGCAGGGTAGCGGGAGGGACCGGGGAGCTGTTTTTT.

The rearrangement uses TRBV30 and TRBJ2-1, with unresolved D. The V end was cut by 6 bases, the J end by 3 bases, with 9 bases between. Germline V gene lookup returns CDR1 GTSNPN and CDR2 SVGIG (reference sequence). CDR3 size: 12 residues. In DNA form, the CDR3 reads TGTGCCTGTACCCTCTACTACAATGAGCAGTTCTTC. It yields the protein CACTLYYNEQFF.

This clone has a handful of counts. The chain employs TRBV7-9 and TRBJ2-7; no definite D call. Germline CDR1 reads SEHNR; CDR2 reads FQNEAQ (reference sequence). V lost 3 bases and J 3 bases, leaving 12 bases between the germline ends. The CDR3 length is 14 residues. CDR3 in amino acids: CASSLWFTDYEQYF. CDR3 in DNA: TGTGCCAGCAGCTTGTGGTTCACTGACTACGAGCAGTACTTC.

The chain has TRBV25-1 and TRBJ2-1, with a tentative D call TRBD2 (7 bases). The V end lost 7 bases, the J end lost 4 bases, and 17 bases lay between the germline ends. The CDR3 is made up of 15 amino acids. The germline gives CDR1 MGHDK, CDR2 SYGVNS. CDR3 DNA: TGTGCCAGCACTAGGGGGGCTAGCGGATACAATGAGCAGTTCTTC. This codes for CASTRGASGYNEQFF.

The CDR3 here is CASSVGQFYNEQFF. CDR3 in DNA: TGTGCCAGCAGCGTAGGCCAGTTCTACAATGAGCAGTTCTTC. V is TRBV9 and J is TRBJ2-1; D gene uncertain. The CDR3 has 14 amino acids. Germline V gene data show CDR1 as SGDLS and CDR2 as YYNGEE. V shed 0 bases and J shed 3 bases, with 7 bases lying between them.

V usage is TRBV2 and J usage is TRBJ2-7; perhaps TRBD2 as D (6 bases). Trimming left V 3 bases short and J 7 bases short, with 25 bases between. The CDR3 consists of 17 residues. Germline CDR1 reads SNHLY; CDR2 reads FYNNEI. CDR3: CASSEPGLSLLLREQYF. CDR3 nucleotide sequence: TGTGCCAGCAGTGAGCCGGGACTGTCTCTTCTCTTACGGGAGCAGTACTTC.

Details on this clone: An end of the junction does not agree with germline; a read error may underlie this. Different DNA sequences within this sample yield the same CDR3. This chain joins TRBV5-5 and TRBJ1-3; no clear D. Germline V gene data show CDR1 as SGHKS and CDR2 as YYEKEE (reference sequence). The CDR3 is 12 amino acids. The CDR3 sequence is CASSLEVNTIYF. The CDR3 DNA follows: TGTGCCAGCAGCTTGGAAGTAAACACCATATACTTT.

The chain links TRBV7-9 to TRBJ2-7; D gene uncertain. V was cut by 5 bases and J by 2 bases, with 13 bases left in between. The CDR3 runs to 14 residues. The V gene's germline CDR1 is SEHNR and CDR2 FQNEAQ (reference sequence). The CDR3 DNA sequence: TGTGCCAGCAGCCAACTGCCCAGCCCCTACGAGCAGTACTTC. Protein sequence: CASSQLPSPYEQYF.

The V gene is TRBV19, the J gene TRBJ1-4; 8 nucleotides line up with TRBD1. After removal of 2 bases from V and 7 bases from J, the junction contained 9 bases not matched to a gene. The CDR3 length is 16 residues. From germline, CDR1 is LNHDA and CDR2 SQIVND (reference sequence). CDR3 sequence: CASSIFRGQGGEKLFF. As DNA, the CDR3 is TGTGCCAGTAGTATATTCCGTGGACAGGGTGGTGAAAAACTGTTTTTT.

This chain uses TRBV27 with TRBJ2-2, with 8 nucleotides matching TRBD1. The germline CDR1 and CDR2 sequences are MNHEY and SMNVEV (reference sequence). V was pared by 6 bases and J by 6 bases, with 3 bases of the junction left unmatched. This CDR3 is 13 amino acids long. CDR3 sequence: CASRTGEAGELFF. CDR3 nucleotide sequence: TGTGCCAGCAGGACAGGGGAGGCCGGGGAGCTGTTTTTT.

The chain couples TRBV7-6 to TRBJ2-7; D uncertain. Between the trimmed V and J ends, which lost 2 bases and 0 bases, there was a span of 8 bases. This CDR3 is 14 amino acids long. Germline-derived CDR1 and CDR2 are SGHVS and FNYEAQ. The CDR3 spells CASSLNAGSYEQYF. CDR3 DNA sequence: TGTGCCAGCAGCTTAAACGCCGGCTCCTACGAGCAGTACTTC.